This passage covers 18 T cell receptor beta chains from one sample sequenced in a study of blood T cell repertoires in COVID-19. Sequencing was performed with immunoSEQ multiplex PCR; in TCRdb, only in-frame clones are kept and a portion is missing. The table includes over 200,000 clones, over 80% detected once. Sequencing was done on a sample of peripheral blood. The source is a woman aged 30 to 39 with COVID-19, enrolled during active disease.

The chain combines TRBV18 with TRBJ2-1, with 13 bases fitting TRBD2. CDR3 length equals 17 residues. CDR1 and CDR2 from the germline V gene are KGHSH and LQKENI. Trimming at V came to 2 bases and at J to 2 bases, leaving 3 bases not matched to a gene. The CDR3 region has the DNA TGTGCCAGCTCACCATATACTAGCGGGGGGGCCTACAATGAGCAGTTCTTC. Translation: CASSPYTSGGAYNEQFF.

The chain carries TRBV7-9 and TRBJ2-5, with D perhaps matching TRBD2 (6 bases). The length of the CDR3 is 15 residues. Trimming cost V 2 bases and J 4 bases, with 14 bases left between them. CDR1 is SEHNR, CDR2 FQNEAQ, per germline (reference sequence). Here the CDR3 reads CASSLRRGDSETQYF. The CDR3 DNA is TGTGCCAGCAGCTTAAGGCGAGGGGACTCAGAGACCCAGTACTTC.

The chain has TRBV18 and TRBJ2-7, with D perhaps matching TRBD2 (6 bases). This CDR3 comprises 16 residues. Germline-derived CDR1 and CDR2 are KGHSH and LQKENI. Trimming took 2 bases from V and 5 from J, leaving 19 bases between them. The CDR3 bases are TGTGCCAGCTCACCAAGCGGGTCCAGGCGGGGCCACGAGCAGTACTTC. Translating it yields CASSPSGSRRGHEQYF.

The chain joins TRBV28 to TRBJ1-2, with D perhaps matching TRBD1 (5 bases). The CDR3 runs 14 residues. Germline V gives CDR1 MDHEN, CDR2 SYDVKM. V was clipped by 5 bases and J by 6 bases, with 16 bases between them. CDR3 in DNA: TGTGCCAGCAGTCCCACTCATCTCAGGGATGGCTACACCTTC. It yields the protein CASSPTHLRDGYTF.

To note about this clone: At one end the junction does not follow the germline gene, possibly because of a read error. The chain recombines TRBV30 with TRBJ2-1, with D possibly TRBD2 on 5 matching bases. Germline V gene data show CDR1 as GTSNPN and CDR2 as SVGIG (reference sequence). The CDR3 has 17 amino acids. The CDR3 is CARSGAAVSASYNEQFF. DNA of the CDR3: TGTGCCCGGAGCGGTGCTGCGGTTTCGGCGTCTTACAATGAGCAGTTCTTC.

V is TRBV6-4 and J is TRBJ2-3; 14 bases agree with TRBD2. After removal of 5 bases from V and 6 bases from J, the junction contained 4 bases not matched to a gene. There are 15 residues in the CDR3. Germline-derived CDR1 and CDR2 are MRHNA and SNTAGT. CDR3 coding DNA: TGTGCCAGCAGTTCGACTAGCGGGGGGGCTGATACGCAGTATTTT. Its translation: CASSSTSGGADTQYF.

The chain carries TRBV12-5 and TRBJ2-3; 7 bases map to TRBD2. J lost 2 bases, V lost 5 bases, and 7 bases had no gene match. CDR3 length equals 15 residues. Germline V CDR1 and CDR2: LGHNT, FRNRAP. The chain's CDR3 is CASGLGTTVTDTQYF. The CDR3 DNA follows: TGTGCTAGTGGTCTGGGGACTACCGTCACAGATACGCAGTATTTT.

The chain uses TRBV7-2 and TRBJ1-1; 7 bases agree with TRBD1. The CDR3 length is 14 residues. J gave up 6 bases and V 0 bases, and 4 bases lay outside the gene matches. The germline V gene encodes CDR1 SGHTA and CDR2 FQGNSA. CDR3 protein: CASSLAGGDAEAFF. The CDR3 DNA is TGTGCCAGCAGCTTAGCAGGGGGCGACGCTGAAGCTTTCTTT.

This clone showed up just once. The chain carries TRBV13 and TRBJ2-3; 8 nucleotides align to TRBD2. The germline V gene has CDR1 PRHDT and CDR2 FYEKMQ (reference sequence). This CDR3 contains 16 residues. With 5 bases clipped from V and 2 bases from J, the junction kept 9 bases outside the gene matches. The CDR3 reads CASSRRLAGNTDTQYF. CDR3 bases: TGTGCCAGCAGCCGGCGGCTAGCGGGCAACACAGATACGCAGTATTTT.

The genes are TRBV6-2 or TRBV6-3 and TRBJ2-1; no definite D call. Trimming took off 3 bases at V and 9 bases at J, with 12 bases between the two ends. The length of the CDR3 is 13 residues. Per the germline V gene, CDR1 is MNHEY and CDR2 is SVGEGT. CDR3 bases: TGTGCCAGCAGTTATATGCGTTCAGGTGAGCAGTTCTTC. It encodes CASSYMRSGEQFF.

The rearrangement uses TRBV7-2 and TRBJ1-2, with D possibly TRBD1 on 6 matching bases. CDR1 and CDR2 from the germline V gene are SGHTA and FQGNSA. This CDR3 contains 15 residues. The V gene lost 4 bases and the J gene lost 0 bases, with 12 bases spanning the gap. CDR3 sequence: CASSSSRGSNYGYTF. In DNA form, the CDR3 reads TGTGCCAGCAGCTCCTCCAGGGGCTCTAACTATGGCTACACCTTC.

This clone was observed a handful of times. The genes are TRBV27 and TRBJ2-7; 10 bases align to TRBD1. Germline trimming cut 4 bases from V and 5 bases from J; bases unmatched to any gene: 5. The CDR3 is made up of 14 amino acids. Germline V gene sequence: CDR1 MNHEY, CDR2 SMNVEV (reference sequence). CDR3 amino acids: CASSSRDRGDEQYF. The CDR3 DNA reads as TGTGCCAGCAGTTCCCGGGACAGGGGAGACGAGCAGTACTTC.

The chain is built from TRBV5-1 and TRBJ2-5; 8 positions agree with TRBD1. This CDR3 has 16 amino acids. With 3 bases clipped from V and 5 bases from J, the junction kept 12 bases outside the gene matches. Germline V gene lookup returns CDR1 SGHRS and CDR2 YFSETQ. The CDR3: CASSSPRQGASETQYF. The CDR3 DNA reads TGCGCCAGCAGCTCCCCTCGCCAGGGGGCATCGGAGACCCAGTACTTC.

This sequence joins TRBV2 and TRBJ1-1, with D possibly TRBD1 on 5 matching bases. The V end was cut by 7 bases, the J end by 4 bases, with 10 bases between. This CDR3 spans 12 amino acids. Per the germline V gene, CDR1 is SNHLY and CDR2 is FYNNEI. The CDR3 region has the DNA TGTGCCAGCAAGCAGGGCATCACTGAAGCTTTCTTT. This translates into CASKQGITEAFF.

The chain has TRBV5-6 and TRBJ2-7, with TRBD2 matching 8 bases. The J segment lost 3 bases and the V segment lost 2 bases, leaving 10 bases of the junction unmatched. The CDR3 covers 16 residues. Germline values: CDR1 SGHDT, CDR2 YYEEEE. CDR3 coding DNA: TGTGCCAGCAGCTTTCGTCGGGGGGGGCCGATCTACGAGCAGTACTTC. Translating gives CASSFRRGGPIYEQYF.

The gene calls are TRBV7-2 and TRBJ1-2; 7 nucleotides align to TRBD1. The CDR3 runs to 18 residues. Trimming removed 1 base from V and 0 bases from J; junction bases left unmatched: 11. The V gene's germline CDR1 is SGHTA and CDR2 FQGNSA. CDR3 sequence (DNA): TGTGCCAGCAGCTTAGGTACAGGGGCGTCGTCGGCTAACTATGGCTACACCTTC. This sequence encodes CASSLGTGASSANYGYTF.

The CDR3 here is CASSIGDRIQVAPQHF. DNA for the CDR3: TGTGCCAGTAGTATCGGGGACAGAATACAGGTTGCGCCCCAGCATTTT. This chain connects TRBV19 to TRBJ1-5; 7 nucleotides match TRBD1. Germline-derived CDR1 and CDR2 are LNHDA and SQIVND (reference sequence). The V and J ends lost 3 bases and 9 bases, in that order; junction bases with no gene match: 14. The CDR3 is made up of 16 amino acids.

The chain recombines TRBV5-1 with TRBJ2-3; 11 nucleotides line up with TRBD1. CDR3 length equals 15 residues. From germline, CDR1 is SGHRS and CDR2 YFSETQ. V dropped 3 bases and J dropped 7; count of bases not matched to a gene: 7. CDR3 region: CASSSRTGGPNTQYF. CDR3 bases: TGCGCCAGCAGCTCCCGGACAGGGGGCCCCAATACGCAGTATTTT.